Following are 6 T cell receptor beta chains from one sample sequenced in a study of T cell responses to AZD1222 COVID-19 vaccine. Assay: immunoSEQ multiplex PCR; the TCRdb copy retains only in-frame clones and omits some. This repertoire shows under 150,000 clones, 85% to 95% found once; its top ten account for roughly 2.8%. This specimen consisted of peripheral blood, obtained on day 0 of MenACWY control vaccination. These receptors came from an adult in good health.

In its sample, this clone was seen once. V gene TRBV7-9 combines with J gene TRBJ1-6, with unresolved D. Germline lookup yields CDR1 SEHNR and CDR2 FQNEAQ (reference sequence). Trimming removed 1 base at V and 3 bases at J, with 4 bases between. The CDR3 contains 14 residues. In DNA, the CDR3 is TGTGCCAGCAGCTTAGGCAGCTATAATTCACCCCTCCACTTT. It encodes CASSLGSYNSPLHF. The variable domain in full, with the rest retrieved from reference TRBV7-9 and TRBJ1-6, is DTGVSQNPRHKITKRGQNVTFRCDPISEHNRLYWYRQTLGQGPEFLTYFQNEAQLEKSRLLSDRFSAERPKGSFSTLEIQRTEQGDSAMYLCASSLGSYNSPLHFGNGTRLTVT.

This chain joins TRBV15 and TRBJ2-3, with 12 bases aligning to TRBD2. CDR1 is LNHNV and CDR2 is YYDKDF in the germline V gene (reference sequence). With V trimmed by 3 bases and J by 2 bases, 3 bases remained unmatched. CDR3 size: 16 residues. This CDR3 is CATSSRTSGNTDTQYF. For the CDR3, the DNA is TGTGCCACCAGCAGTAGGACTAGCGGGAACACAGATACGCAGTATTTT.

Details on this clone: Other DNA sequences in this sample translate to the same CDR3. The chain links TRBV27 to TRBJ1-5; 10 bases fit TRBD1. V lost 4 bases, J lost 5 bases, and 2 bases stayed unmatched. The length of the CDR3 is 14 residues. The germline V gene encodes CDR1 MNHEY and CDR2 SMNVEV (reference sequence). CDR3 protein: CASSSDRGYQPQHF. CDR3 DNA sequence: TGTGCCAGCAGTTCGGACAGGGGGTATCAGCCCCAGCATTTT.

The V call is TRBV5-6, the J call TRBJ2-7; tentative D call: TRBD2 (5 bases). Trimming shortened V by 0 bases and J by 0 bases, and 7 bases separated the two germline ends. Germline CDR1 SGHDT, CDR2 YYEEEE. This CDR3 spans 14 amino acids. The CDR3: CASSLGGISYEQYF. The CDR3 DNA reads as TGTGCCAGCAGCTTGGGAGGGATCTCCTACGAGCAGTACTTC.

J is TRBJ1-5 and V is TRBV19; weak D call: TRBD1 (5 bases). Trimming pared 5 bases from V and 2 bases from J, leaving 19 bases between. The CDR3 spans 17 residues. Germline CDR1 and CDR2: LNHDA and SQIVND (reference sequence). The DNA of the CDR3 is TGTGCCAGTAGTCTATTCGGACAATTCGGGGGCAATCAGCCCCAGCATTTT. It codes for CASSLFGQFGGNQPQHF.

V gene TRBV2 combines with J gene TRBJ1-5; possible D gene TRBD1, 5 bases. Trimming stripped 2 bases from V and 2 bases from J, with 7 bases between. The germline V gene has CDR1 SNHLY and CDR2 FYNNEI. The CDR3 totals 14 residues. The DNA of the CDR3 is TGTGCCAGCAGTGAAACGGGGCGCAATCAGCCCCAGCATTTT. Translating gives CASSETGRNQPQHF. Full variable domain (missing parts from reference TRBV2 and TRBJ1-5): EPEVTQTPSHQVTQMGQEVILRCVPISNHLYFYWYRQILGQKVEFLVSFYNNEISEKSEIFDDQFSVERPDGSNFTLKIRSTKLEDSAMYFCASSETGRNQPQHFGDGTRLSIL.